The clone carrying this TCR beta chain has ten or more counts. Its antigen remains unidentified. RNA transcripts provided the source from which TCR beta CDR3 regions were amplified. TCR CDR3 regions were first amplified by RT-PCR with HTBI primers. TCRdb redid the calling of the multiplex PCR reads with MiXCR, one entry per CDR3 protein. The sample shows hundreds of thousands of distinct CDR3 sequences, 16% of them seen only once. The germline V gene encodes CDR1 SGHTA and CDR2 FQGNSA. This CDR3 is 15 amino acids long. The V gene end was trimmed by 5 bases and the J gene end by 9 bases; junction bases not matched to a gene: 6. The data are from a study of T cells in Graves' hyperthyroidism and ophthalmopathy. Study results and limitations: Blood also contained most expanded thyroid clonotypes above 0.001.

This TCR was recovered from a woman in her late teens or twenties with Graves' hyperthyroidism. This chain connects TRBV7-2 to TRBJ2-4, with 14 nucleotides matching TRBD2. The sequenced sample was blood. In nucleotides, the CDR3 is TGTGCCAGCAGCCCGGGACTAGCGGGGGTCCGCATTCAGTACTTC. It encodes CASSPGLAGVRIQYF.